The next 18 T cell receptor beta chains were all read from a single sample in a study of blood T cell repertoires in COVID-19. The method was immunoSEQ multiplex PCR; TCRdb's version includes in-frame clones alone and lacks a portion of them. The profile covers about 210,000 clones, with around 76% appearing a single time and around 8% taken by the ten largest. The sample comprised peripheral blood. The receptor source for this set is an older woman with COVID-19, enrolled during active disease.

CDR3 DNA: TGTGCCAGTAGTATTCCAGGGCTGGACATTCAGTACTTC. It translates to CASSIPGLDIQYF. This chain joins TRBV19 and TRBJ2-4; a possible D gene is TRBD1 (5 bases). The CDR3 is 13 amino acids. Germline CDR1 is LNHDA and CDR2 is SQIVND (reference sequence). The germline V and J ends were trimmed by 3 bases and 8 bases, with 11 bases remaining between them.

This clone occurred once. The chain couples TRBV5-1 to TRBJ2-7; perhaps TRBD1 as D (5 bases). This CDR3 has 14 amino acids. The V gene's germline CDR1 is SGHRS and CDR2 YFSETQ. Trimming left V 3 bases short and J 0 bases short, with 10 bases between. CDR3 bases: TGCGCCAGCAGCTCCCGTCAGGGCTCCTACGAGCAGTACTTC. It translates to CASSSRQGSYEQYF. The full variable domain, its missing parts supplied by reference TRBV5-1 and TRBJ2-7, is KAGVTQTPRYLIKTRGQQVTLSCSPISGHRSVSWYQQTPGQGLQFLFEYFSETQRNKGNFPGRFSGRQFSNSRSEMNVSTLELGDSALYLCASSSRQGSYEQYFGPGTRLTVT.

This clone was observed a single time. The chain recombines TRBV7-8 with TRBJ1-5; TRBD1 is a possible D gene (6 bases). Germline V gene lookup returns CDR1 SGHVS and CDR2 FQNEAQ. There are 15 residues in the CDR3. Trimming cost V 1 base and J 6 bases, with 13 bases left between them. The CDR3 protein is CASSLGSGAGQPQHF. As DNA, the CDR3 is TGTGCCAGCAGCTTAGGGTCAGGGGCTGGTCAGCCCCAGCATTTT.

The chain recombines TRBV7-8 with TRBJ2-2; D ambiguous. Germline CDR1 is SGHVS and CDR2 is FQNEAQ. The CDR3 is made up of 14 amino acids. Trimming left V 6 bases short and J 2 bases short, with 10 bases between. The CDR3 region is CASRSSINTGELFF. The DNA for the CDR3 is TGTGCCAGCAGATCGAGTATAAACACCGGGGAGCTGTTTTTT. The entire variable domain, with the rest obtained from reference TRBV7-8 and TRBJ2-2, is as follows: GAGVSQSPRYKVAKRGQDVALRCDPISGHVSLFWYQQALGQGPEFLTYFQNEAQLDKSGLPSDRFFAERPEGSVSTLKIQRTQQEDSAVYLCASRSSINTGELFFGEGSRLTVL.

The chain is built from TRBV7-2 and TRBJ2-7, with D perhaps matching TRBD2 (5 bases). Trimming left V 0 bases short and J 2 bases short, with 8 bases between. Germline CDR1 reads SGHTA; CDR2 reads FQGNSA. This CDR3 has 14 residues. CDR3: CASSLAHGTYEQYF. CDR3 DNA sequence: TGTGCCAGCAGCTTAGCTCACGGGACCTACGAGCAGTACTTC.

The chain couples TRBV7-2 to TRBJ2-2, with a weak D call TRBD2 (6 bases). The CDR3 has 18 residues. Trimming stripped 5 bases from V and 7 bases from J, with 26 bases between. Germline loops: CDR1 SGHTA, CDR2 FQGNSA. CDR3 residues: CASSQTGAGSKGGGELFF. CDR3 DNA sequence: TGTGCCAGCAGCCAGACCGGGGCGGGAAGCAAAGGTGGCGGGGAGCTGTTTTTT.

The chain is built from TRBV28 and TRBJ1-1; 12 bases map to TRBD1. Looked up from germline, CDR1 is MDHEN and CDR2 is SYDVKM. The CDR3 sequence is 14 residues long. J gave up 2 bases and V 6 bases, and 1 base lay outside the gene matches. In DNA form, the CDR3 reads TGTGCCAGCAGGGGGACAGGGGGCAACACTGAAGCTTTCTTT. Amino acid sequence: CASRGTGGNTEAFF.

The chain's CDR3 is CASSTRQTSNQPQHF. CDR3 coding DNA: TGTGCCAGTAGTACCCGACAAACTAGCAATCAGCCCCAGCATTTT. This chain links TRBV19 with TRBJ1-5, with D unclear. V was pared by 4 bases and J by 0 bases, with 10 bases between. The CDR3 runs 15 residues. Germline CDR1 LNHDA, CDR2 SQIVND (reference sequence).

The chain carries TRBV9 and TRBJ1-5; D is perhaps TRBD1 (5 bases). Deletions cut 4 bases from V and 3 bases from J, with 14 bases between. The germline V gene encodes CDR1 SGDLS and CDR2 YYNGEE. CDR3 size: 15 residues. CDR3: CASSFDSSLNQPQHF. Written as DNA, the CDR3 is TGTGCCAGCAGCTTCGACAGTTCCCTCAATCAGCCCCAGCATTTT.

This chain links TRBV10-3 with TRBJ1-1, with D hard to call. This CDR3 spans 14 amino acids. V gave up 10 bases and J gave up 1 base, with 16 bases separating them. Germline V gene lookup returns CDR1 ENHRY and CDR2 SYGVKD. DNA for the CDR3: TGTGCCACCGGGCTGGAAGGGAGGAACACTGAAGCTTTCTTT. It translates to CATGLEGRNTEAFF.

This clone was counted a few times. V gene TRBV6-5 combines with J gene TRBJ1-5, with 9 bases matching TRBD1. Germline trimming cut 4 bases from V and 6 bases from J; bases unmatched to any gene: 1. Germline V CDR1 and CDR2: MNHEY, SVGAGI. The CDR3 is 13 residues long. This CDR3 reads CASSWDRAQPQHF. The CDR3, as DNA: TGTGCCAGCAGTTGGGACAGGGCTCAGCCCCAGCATTTT.

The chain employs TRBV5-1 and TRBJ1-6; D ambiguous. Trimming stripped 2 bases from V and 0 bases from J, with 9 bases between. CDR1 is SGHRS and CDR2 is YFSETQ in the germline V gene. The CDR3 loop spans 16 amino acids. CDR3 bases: TGCGCCAGCAGCTTCGGACGGGACTCCTATAATTCACCCCTCCACTTT. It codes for CASSFGRDSYNSPLHF.

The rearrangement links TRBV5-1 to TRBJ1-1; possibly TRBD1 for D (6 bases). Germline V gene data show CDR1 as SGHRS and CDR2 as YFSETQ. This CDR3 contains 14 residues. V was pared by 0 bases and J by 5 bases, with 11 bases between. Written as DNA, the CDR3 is TGCGCCAGCAGCTTGGCAGGGGTTAGGACTGAAGCTTTCTTT. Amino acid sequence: CASSLAGVRTEAFF.

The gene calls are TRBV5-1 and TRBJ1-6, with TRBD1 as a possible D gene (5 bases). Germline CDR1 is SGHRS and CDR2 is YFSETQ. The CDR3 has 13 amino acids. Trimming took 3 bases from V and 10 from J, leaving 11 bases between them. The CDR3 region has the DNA TGCGCCAGCAGCTGGGGGGAAGGGTCACCCCTCCACTTT. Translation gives CASSWGEGSPLHF. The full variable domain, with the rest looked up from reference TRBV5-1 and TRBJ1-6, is KAGVTQTPRYLIKTRGQQVTLSCSPISGHRSVSWYQQTPGQGLQFLFEYFSETQRNKGNFPGRFSGRQFSNSRSEMNVSTLELGDSALYLCASSWGEGSPLHFGNGTRLTVT.

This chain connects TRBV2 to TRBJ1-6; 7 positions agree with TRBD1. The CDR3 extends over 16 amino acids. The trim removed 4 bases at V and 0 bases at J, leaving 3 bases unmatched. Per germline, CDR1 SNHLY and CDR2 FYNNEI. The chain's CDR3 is CASSARTGSYNSPLHF. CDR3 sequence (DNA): TGTGCCAGCAGTGCAAGGACAGGCTCCTATAATTCACCCCTCCACTTT.

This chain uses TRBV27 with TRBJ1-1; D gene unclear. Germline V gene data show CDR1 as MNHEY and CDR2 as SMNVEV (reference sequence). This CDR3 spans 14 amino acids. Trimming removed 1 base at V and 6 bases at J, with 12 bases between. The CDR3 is CASSLFPLYAEAFF. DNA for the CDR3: TGTGCCAGCAGTTTATTCCCACTATACGCTGAAGCTTTCTTT.

CDR3 sequence: CASSPQYRQDGSYNSPLHF. DNA of the CDR3: TGTGCCAGCAGCCCACAATACCGACAGGATGGCTCCTATAATTCACCCCTCCACTTT. The chain recombines TRBV9 with TRBJ1-6, with D perhaps TRBD1 (6 bases). V gave up 4 bases and J gave up 0 bases, with 20 bases separating them. The germline V gene has CDR1 SGDLS and CDR2 YYNGEE. The CDR3 length is 19 residues.

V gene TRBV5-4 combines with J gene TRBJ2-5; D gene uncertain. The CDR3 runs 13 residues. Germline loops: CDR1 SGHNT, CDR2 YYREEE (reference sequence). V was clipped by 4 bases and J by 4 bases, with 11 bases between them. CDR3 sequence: CASSRTLRETQYF. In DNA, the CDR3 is TGTGCCAGCAGCCGAACCCTAAGAGAGACCCAGTACTTC.